This T cell receptor (beta chain) was recovered during a study of OX40 agonist ivuxolimab in advanced cancers. CDR3 length: 13 amino acids. Trimming at V came to 8 bases and at J to 1 base, leaving 4 bases not matched to a gene. Germline CDR1 reads ENHRY; CDR2 reads SYGVKD. TCRdb's copy holds only in-frame clones and misses some; the assay was immunoSEQ multiplex PCR. The data show tens of thousands of clones, approximately 90% seen once. The V call is TRBV10-3, the J call TRBJ1-1; 7 nucleotides align to TRBD1. This material consisted of CD4+ or CD8+ T cells sorted from blood, taken in a trial of the OX40 agonist ivuxolimab. The TCR originated in an adult with an advanced solid tumor such as melanoma, head and neck, liver or kidney cancer. The CDR3 here is CAIRGQQNTEAFF. The CDR3 DNA follows: TGTGCCATCCGGGGACAGCAGAACACTGAAGCTTTCTTT.